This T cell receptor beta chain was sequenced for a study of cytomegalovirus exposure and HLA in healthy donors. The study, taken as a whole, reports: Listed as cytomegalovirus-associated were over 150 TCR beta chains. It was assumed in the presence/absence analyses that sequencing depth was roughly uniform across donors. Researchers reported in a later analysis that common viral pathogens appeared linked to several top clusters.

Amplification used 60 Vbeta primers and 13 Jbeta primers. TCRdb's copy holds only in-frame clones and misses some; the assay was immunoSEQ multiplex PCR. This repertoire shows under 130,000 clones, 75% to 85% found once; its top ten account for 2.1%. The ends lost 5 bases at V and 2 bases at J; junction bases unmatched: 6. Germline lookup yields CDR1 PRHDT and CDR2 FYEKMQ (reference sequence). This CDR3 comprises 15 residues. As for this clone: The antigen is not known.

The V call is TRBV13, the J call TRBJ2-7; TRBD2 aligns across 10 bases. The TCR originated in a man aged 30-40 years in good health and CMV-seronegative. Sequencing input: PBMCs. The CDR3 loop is CASSHRLAGAYEQYF. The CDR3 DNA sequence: TGTGCCAGCAGCCACCGACTAGCGGGCGCCTACGAGCAGTACTTC.